This T cell receptor beta chain derives from a study of T cell responses to AZD1222 COVID-19 vaccine. Regarding the study as a whole: Following two doses of AZD1222, Spike-specific TCR breadth and depth rose. Reportedly, nearly half of unique spike TCRs recognized epitopes outside B.1.351/B.1.1.7 mutations. Donors skewed white British and female; clonal diversity was possibly underestimated. Baseline seropositivity occurred in only 5 or 6 AZD1222 recipients.

Germline V gives CDR1 MNHEY, CDR2 SVGAGI. This CDR3 spans 15 amino acids. V was pared by 2 bases and J by 6 bases, with 16 bases between. Here immunoSEQ multiplex PCR was the method, and the copy in TCRdb shows in-frame clones only, minus some. The sample has some 130,000 clones, 75% to 95% seen once. Concerning this clone: The antigen is not known.

The V call is TRBV6-5, the J call TRBJ1-2, with a tentative D call TRBD1 (5 bases). The receptor's source is an adult in good health. Sample: peripheral blood, taken on day 0 of AZD1222 vaccination. CDR3 amino acids: CASSYTFRDFDGYTF. The CDR3 nucleotides read TGTGCCAGCAGTTACACTTTCCGGGACTTTGATGGCTACACCTTC.